This TCR beta chain was obtained from a study of blood T cell repertoires in COVID-19. Germline V gene data show CDR1 as SEHNR and CDR2 as FQNEAQ (reference sequence). The CDR3 covers 19 residues. V was pared by 1 base and J by 2 bases, with 11 bases of the junction left unmatched. In the original processing: Counts of nucleated cells, estimated from reference gene primer amplification, were obtained. Only in-frame clones appear in the TCRdb table, and some are missing; sequencing was by immunoSEQ multiplex PCR. The V and J calls and clone size come from that table; D and trimming were worked out from the DNA. This repertoire shows just over 250,000 clones, more than 85% found once; its top ten account for 2% to 3%. Seattle patients were enrolled while actively infected and followed longitudinally.

Input material: peripheral blood. The receptor was isolated from a person aged 18-29 years with COVID-19, enrolled during active disease. The chain joins TRBV7-9 to TRBJ2-3; 11 nucleotides match TRBD2. The DNA of the CDR3 is TGTGCCAGCAGCTTAGTCTCACTAGCGGGAGTCGGGAACACAGATACGCAGTATTTT. It encodes CASSLVSLAGVGNTDTQYF.